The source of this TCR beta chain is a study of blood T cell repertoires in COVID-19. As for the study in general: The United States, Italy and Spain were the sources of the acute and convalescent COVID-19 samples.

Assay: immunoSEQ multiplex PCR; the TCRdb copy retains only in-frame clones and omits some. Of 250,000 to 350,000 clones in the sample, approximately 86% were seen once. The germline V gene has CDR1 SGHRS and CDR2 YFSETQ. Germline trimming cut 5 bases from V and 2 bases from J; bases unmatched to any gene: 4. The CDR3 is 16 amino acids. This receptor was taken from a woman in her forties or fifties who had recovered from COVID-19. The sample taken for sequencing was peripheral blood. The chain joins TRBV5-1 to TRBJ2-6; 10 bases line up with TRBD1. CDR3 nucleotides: TGCGCCAGCAGACCTGGGACAGGGGCTGGGGCCAACGTCCTGACTTTC. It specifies CASRPGTGAGANVLTF.